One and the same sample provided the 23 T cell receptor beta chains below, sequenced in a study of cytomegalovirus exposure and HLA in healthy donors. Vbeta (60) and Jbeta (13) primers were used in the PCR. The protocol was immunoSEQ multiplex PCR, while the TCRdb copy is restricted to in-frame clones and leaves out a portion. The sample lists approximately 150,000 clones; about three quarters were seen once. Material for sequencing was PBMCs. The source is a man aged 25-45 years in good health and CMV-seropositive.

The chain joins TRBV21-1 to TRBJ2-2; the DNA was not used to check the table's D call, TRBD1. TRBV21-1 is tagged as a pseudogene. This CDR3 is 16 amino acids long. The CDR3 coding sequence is TGTGCCAGCAGCGCTATCGGGACAGGGACTATCGGGGAGCTGTTTTTT. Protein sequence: CASSAIGTGTIGELFF.

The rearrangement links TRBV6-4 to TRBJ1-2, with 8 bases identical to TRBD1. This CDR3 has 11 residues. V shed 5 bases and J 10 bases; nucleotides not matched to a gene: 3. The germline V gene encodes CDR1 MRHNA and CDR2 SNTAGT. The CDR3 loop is CASSSQGAYTF. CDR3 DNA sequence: TGTGCCAGCAGTTCGCAGGGGGCCTACACCTTC.

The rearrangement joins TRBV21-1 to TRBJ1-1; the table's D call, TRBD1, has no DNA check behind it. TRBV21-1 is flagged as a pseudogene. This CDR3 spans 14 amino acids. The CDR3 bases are TGTGCCAGCAGCCCCCTGCAGGGTAGCACTGAAGCTTTCTTT. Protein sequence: CASSPLQGSTEAFF.

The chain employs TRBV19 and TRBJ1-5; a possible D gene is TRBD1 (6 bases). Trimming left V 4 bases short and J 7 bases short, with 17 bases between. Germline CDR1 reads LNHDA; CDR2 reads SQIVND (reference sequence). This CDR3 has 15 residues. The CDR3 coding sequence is TGTGCCAGTAGTAGGCGCCAGGGGAGTGGACAGCCCCAGCATTTT. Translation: CASSRRQGSGQPQHF.

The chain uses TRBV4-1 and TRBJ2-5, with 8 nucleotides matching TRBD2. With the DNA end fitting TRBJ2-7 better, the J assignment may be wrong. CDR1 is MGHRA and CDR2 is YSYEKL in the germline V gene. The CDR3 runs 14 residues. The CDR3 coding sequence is TGCGCCAGCAGCCATAGGGGACTAGCCTACGAGCAGTACTTC. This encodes CASSHRGLAYEQYF.

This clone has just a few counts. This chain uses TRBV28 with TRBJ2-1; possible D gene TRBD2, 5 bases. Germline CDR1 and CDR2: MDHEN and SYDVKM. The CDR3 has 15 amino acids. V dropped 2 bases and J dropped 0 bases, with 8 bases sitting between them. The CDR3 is CASSLPAGSYNEQFF. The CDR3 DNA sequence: TGTGCCAGCAGTTTACCGGCGGGCTCCTACAATGAGCAGTTCTTC.

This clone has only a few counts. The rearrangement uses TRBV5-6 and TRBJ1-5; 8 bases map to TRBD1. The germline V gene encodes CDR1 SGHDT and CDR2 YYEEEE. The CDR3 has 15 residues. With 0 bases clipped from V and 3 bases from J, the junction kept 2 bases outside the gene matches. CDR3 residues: CASSLVTGDNQPQHF. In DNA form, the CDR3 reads TGTGCCAGCAGCTTGGTGACAGGGGACAATCAGCCCCAGCATTTT.

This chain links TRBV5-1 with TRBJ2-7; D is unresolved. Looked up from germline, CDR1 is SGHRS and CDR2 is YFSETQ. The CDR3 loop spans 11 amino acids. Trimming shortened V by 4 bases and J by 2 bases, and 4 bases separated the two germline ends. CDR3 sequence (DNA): TGCGCCAGCAGCGGCCCCTACGAGCAGTACTTC. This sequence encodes CASSGPYEQYF.

CDR3 in DNA: TGTGCCTGGAGTGTAGCTTCTTACACTGAAGCTTTCTTT. Amino acids: CAWSVASYTEAFF. The rearrangement joins TRBV30 to TRBJ1-1; unclear D gene. CDR1 and CDR2 from the germline V gene are GTSNPN and SVGIG (reference sequence). The CDR3 consists of 13 residues. With 0 bases removed from V and 3 bases from J, the gap between germline ends came to 8 bases.

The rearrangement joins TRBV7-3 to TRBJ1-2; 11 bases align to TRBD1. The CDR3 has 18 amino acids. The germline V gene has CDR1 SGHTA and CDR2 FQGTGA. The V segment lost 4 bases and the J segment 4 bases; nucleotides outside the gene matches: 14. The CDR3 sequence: CASSSNSGQGEPPYGYTF. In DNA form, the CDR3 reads TGTGCCAGCAGCTCAAACTCGGGACAGGGGGAACCTCCCTATGGCTACACCTTC. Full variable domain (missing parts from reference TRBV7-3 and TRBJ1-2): GAGVSQTPSNKVTEKGKYVELRCDPISGHTALYWYRQSLGQGPEFLIYFQGTGAADDSGLPNDRFFAVRPEGSVSTLKIQRTERGDSAVYLCASSSNSGQGEPPYGYTFGSGTRLTVV.

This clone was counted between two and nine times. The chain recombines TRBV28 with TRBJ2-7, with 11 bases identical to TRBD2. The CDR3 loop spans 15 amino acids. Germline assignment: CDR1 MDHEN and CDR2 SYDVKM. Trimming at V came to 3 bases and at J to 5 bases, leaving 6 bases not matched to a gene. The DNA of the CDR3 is TGTGCCAGCAGTTTTACTAGCGGGAGTTCCCACGAGCAGTACTTC. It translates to CASSFTSGSSHEQYF.

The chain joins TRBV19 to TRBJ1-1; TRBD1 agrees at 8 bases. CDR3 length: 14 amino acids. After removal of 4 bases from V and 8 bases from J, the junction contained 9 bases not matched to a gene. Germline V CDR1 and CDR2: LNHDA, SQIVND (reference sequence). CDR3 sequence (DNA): TGTGCCAGTAGTACCCAGGGGGCGGTGGGGGAAGCTTTCTTT. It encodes CASSTQGAVGEAFF.

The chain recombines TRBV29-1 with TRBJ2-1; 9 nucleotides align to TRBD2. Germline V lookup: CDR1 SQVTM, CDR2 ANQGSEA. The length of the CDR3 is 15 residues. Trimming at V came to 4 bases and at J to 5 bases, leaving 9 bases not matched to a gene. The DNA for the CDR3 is TGCAGCGTTGGGCTGGGCGGGGGGGGTAACAATGAGCAGTTCTTC. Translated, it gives CSVGLGGGGNNEQFF.

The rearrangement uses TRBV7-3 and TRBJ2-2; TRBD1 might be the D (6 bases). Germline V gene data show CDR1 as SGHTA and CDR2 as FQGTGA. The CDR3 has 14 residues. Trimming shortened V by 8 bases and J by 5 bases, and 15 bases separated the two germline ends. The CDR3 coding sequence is TGTGCCAGCGGCCTCTGGGGGCGAACCGGGGAGCTGTTTTTT. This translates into CASGLWGRTGELFF. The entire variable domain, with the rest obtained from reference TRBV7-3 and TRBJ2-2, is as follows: GAGVSQTPSNKVTEKGKYVELRCDPISGHTALYWYRQSLGQGPEFLIYFQGTGAADDSGLPNDRFFAVRPEGSVSTLKIQRTERGDSAVYLCASGLWGRTGELFFGEGSRLTVL.

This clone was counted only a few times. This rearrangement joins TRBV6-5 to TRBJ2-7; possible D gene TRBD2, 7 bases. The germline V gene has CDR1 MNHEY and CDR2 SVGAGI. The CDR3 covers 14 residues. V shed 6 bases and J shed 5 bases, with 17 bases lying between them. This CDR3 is CASRGGGGPNEQYF. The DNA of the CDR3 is TGTGCCAGCAGGGGAGGGGGAGGGCCGAACGAGCAGTACTTC.

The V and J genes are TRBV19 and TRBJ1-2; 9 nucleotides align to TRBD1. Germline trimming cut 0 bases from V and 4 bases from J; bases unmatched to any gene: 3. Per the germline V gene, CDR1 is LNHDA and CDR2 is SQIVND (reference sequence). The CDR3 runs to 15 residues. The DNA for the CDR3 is TGTGCCAGTAGTATAGAGGGACAGGGACTCTATGGCTACACCTTC. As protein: CASSIEGQGLYGYTF.

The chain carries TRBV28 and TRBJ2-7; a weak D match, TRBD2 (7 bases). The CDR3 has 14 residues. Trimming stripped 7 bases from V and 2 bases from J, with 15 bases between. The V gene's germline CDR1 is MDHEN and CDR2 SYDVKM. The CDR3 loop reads CASTWGGIPYEQYF. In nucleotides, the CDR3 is TGTGCCAGCACCTGGGGGGGCATCCCCTACGAGCAGTACTTC.

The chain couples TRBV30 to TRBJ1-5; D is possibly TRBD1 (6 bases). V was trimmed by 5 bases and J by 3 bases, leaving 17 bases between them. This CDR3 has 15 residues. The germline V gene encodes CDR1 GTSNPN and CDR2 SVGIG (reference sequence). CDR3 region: CAWGETGHLNQPQHF. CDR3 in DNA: TGTGCCTGGGGTGAAACGGGACACCTCAATCAGCCCCAGCATTTT. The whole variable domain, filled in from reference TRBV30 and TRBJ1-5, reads SQTIHQWPATLVQPVGSPLSLECTVEGTSNPNLYWYRQAAGRGLQLLFYSVGIGQISSEVPQNLSASRPQDRQFILSSKKLLLSDSGFYLCAWGETGHLNQPQHFGDGTRLSIL.

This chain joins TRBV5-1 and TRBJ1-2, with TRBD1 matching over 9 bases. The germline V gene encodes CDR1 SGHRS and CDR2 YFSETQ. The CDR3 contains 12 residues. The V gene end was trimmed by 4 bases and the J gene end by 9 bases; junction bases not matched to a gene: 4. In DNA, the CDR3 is TGCGCCAGCAGCCAACAGGGGGCAAGCTACACCTTC. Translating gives CASSQQGASYTF.

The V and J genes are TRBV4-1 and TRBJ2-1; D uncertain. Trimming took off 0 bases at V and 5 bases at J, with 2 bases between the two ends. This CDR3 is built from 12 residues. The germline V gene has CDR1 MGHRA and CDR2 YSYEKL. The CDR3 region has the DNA TGCGCCAGCAGCCAAGACAACAATGAGCAGTTCTTC. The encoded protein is CASSQDNNEQFF.

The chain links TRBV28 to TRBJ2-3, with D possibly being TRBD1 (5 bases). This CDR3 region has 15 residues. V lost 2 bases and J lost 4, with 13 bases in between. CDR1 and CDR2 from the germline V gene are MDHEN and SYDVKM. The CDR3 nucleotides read TGTGCCAGCAGTTTACAGGGTAGTTGGTCAGATACGCAGTATTTT. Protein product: CASSLQGSWSDTQYF.

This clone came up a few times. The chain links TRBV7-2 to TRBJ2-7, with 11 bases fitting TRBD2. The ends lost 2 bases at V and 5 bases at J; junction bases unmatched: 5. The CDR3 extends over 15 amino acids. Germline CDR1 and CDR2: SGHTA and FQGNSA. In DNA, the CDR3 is TGTGCCAGCAGCTTAAGACTAGCGGGACGACACGAGCAGTACTTC. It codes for CASSLRLAGRHEQYF.

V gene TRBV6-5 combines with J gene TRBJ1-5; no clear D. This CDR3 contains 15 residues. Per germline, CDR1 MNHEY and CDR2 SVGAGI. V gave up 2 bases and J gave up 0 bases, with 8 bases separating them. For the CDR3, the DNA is TGTGCCAGCAGTTACACAGCTTATAGCAATCAGCCCCAGCATTTT. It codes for CASSYTAYSNQPQHF.